The present T cell receptor beta chain was sequenced within a study of OX40 agonist ivuxolimab in advanced cancers. Findings of the study overall: In general, CD8+ T cells held more expanded clones than CD4+ did, on average. Clonal expansion was among the lowest in partial responders at 0.1-3.0 mg/kg, especially CD8+.

Method: immunoSEQ multiplex PCR; TCRdb's copy keeps in-frame clones and lacks some. The table has 45,000 to 50,000 clones, approximately 91% seen once. About this clone itself: No antigen is known for it.

This CDR3 region has 15 residues. V lost 1 base, J lost 2 bases, and 4 bases stayed unmatched. In germline, CDR1 is LGHNA, CDR2 YSLEER. Sequences were derived from CD4+ or CD8+ T cells sorted from blood, sampled in a trial of the OX40 agonist ivuxolimab. This TCR derives from an adult with an advanced solid tumor such as melanoma, head and neck, liver or kidney cancer. The chain uses TRBV4-3 and TRBJ2-7; TRBD1 aligns across 8 bases. The CDR3 nucleotides are TGCGCCAGCAGCCAAGCCTCGGGACAGGCCTACGAGCAGTACTTC. It codes for CASSQASGQAYEQYF.